A single sample is the source of the 18 T cell receptor beta chains below, sequenced in a study of blood T cell repertoires in COVID-19. Data came from immunoSEQ multiplex PCR; TCRdb stores just in-frame clones and leaves some out. The repertoire includes around 300,000 clones, roughly 88% of them detected once, and less than 6.5% sits in the top ten. Input material: PBMCs or T cells enriched from blood (not recorded which). These receptors all stem from a man aged 25 to 40 who had recovered from COVID-19.

This clone was seen a handful of times. This chain links TRBV24-1 with TRBJ2-1; the D is unclear. This CDR3 is 13 amino acids long. Trimming cost V 5 bases and J 8 bases, with 12 bases left between them. Germline CDR1 KGHDR, CDR2 SFDVKD. The CDR3 bases are TGTGCCACCAGTGCCTCGAGGTATCATGAGCAGTTCTTC. It encodes CATSASRYHEQFF.

The genes are TRBV19 and TRBJ1-5; D not certain. Trimming shortened V by 3 bases and J by 2 bases, and 11 bases separated the two germline ends. The CDR3 loop spans 15 amino acids. CDR1 and CDR2 from the germline V gene are LNHDA and SQIVND (reference sequence). The CDR3 reads CASSIQGGGNQPQHF. CDR3 nucleotide sequence: TGTGCCAGTAGTATCCAAGGAGGTGGCAATCAGCCCCAGCATTTT.

V and J are TRBV5-4 and TRBJ2-1, with D possibly matching TRBD1 (5 bases). Between the trimmed V and J ends, which lost 4 bases and 6 bases, there was a span of 8 bases. The germline V gene encodes CDR1 SGHNT and CDR2 YYREEE (reference sequence). The CDR3 has 12 residues. The CDR3 DNA follows: TGTGCCAGCAGCCCTGGGGCCAATGAGCAGTTCTTC. Protein product: CASSPGANEQFF.

The genes are TRBV2 and TRBJ2-7, with 7 bases identical to TRBD1. Per the germline V gene, CDR1 is SNHLY and CDR2 is FYNNEI. This CDR3 spans 14 amino acids. Trimming removed 7 bases from V and 4 bases from J; junction bases left unmatched: 10. In DNA, the CDR3 is TGTGCCAGCAAGCTGACAGGGCAATTATACGAGCAGTACTTC. Amino acid sequence: CASKLTGQLYEQYF.

The chain joins TRBV15 to TRBJ1-1; D perhaps matches TRBD1 (6 bases). The CDR3 has 15 amino acids. The germline V and J ends were trimmed by 0 bases and 2 bases, with 10 bases remaining between them. The V gene's germline CDR1 is LNHNV and CDR2 YYDKDF (reference sequence). The CDR3 protein is CATSRETGINTEAFF. The CDR3 coding sequence is TGTGCCACCAGCAGAGAAACAGGGATAAACACTGAAGCTTTCTTT.

V usage is TRBV2 and J usage is TRBJ2-5, with 9 bases lining up with TRBD1. The CDR3 covers 17 residues. Germline trimming cut 5 bases from V and 1 base from J; bases unmatched to any gene: 11. The germline V gene has CDR1 SNHLY and CDR2 FYNNEI. CDR3 sequence (DNA): TGTGCCAGCAGTACAACCGGGACAGGGTCGTCCCAAGAGACCCAGTACTTC. Protein product: CASSTTGTGSSQETQYF.

This sequence joins TRBV7-2 and TRBJ2-7; TRBD2 aligns across 7 bases. V lost 1 base, J lost 3 bases, and 6 bases stayed unmatched. The CDR3 contains 15 residues. CDR1 is SGHTA and CDR2 is FQGNSA in the germline V gene. For the CDR3, the DNA is TGTGCCAGCAGCTTAGGACTAGCATCGTACTACGAGCAGTACTTC. Protein sequence: CASSLGLASYYEQYF.

CDR3 nucleotides: TGTGCCAGCAGCAAAGCGCTGGGGAGGGATACGCAGTATTTT. Translating it yields CASSKALGRDTQYF. The gene calls are TRBV21-1 and TRBJ2-3; TRBD2, the table's D call, was not compared with the DNA. TRBV21-1 corresponds to a pseudogene. CDR3 length: 14 residues.

This clone was observed once. CDR3 sequence: CASSQGAKNSPLHF. The CDR3 bases are TGTGCCAGCTCCCAGGGGGCGAAGAATTCACCCCTCCACTTT. This chain connects TRBV3-1 (or the pseudogene TRBV3-2) to TRBJ1-6; 8 bases match TRBD1. Looked up from germline, CDR1 is LGHDT and CDR2 is YNNKEL (reference sequence). V gave up 8 bases and J gave up 7 bases; unmatched junction bases: 7. The CDR3 is 14 residues long.

The chain recombines TRBV5-1 with TRBJ1-1; 7 bases align to TRBD1. V gave up 4 bases and J gave up 5 bases; unmatched junction bases: 8. Germline CDR1 is SGHRS and CDR2 is YFSETQ. This CDR3 region has 14 residues. The CDR3 spells CASSQDRVGTEAFF. The CDR3 nucleotides read TGCGCCAGCAGCCAAGACAGGGTGGGGACTGAAGCTTTCTTT.

This chain joins TRBV27 and TRBJ2-5; D is ambiguous. V was cut by 8 bases and J by 2 bases, with 9 bases left in between. Germline values: CDR1 MNHEY, CDR2 SMNVEV (reference sequence). The CDR3 runs to 12 residues. CDR3 amino acids: CASSAKQETQYF. The CDR3 DNA follows: TGTGCCAGCTCTGCGAAACAAGAGACCCAGTACTTC.

The rearrangement joins TRBV5-1 to TRBJ2-3; no clear D gene. CDR3 length: 13 residues. V was pared by 7 bases and J by 0 bases, with 9 bases between. Germline values: CDR1 SGHRS, CDR2 YFSETQ. In nucleotides, the CDR3 is TGCGCCAGCTCCTCTCTGAGCACAGATACGCAGTATTTT. It translates to CASSSLSTDTQYF.

In this sample, this clone turned up once. This sequence joins TRBV6-5 and TRBJ2-2; 10 bases agree with TRBD2. The V gene's germline CDR1 is MNHEY and CDR2 SVGAGI. The CDR3 sequence is 14 residues long. V lost 5 bases, J lost 5 bases, and 2 bases stayed unmatched. In DNA, the CDR3 is TGTGCCAGCAGTCTAGCGGGGGTAACCGGGGAGCTGTTTTTT. It codes for CASSLAGVTGELFF.

This chain uses TRBV7-8 with TRBJ2-7; D is undetermined. Trimming removed 5 bases at V and 2 bases at J, with 13 bases between. The CDR3 loop spans 14 amino acids. Germline CDR1 and CDR2: SGHVS and FQNEAQ. CDR3: CASSPRRRAYEQYF. The CDR3 bases are TGTGCCAGCAGCCCCAGACGGAGAGCCTACGAGCAGTACTTC.

As to this clone: This sample includes further DNA sequences coding for the same CDR3. The chain recombines TRBV5-1 with TRBJ1-5; D ambiguous. Germline CDR1 SGHRS, CDR2 YFSETQ. Trimming stripped 0 bases from V and 5 bases from J, with 6 bases between. CDR3 length: 13 amino acids. The CDR3 nucleotides read TGCGCCAGCAGCTTGGGGGGAGATCAGCCCCAGCATTTT. This gives the protein CASSLGGDQPQHF.

This CDR3 is CASSRGRSFSDGYTF. The CDR3 nucleotides read TGTGCCAGTAGTAGGGGGAGGTCCTTCTCCGATGGCTACACCTTC. This sequence joins TRBV19 and TRBJ1-2; TRBD1 is a possible D gene (5 bases). The CDR3 totals 15 residues. Germline lookup yields CDR1 LNHDA and CDR2 SQIVND (reference sequence). The V gene lost 4 bases and the J gene lost 6 bases, with 18 bases spanning the gap.

The chain recombines TRBV3-1 (or the pseudogene TRBV3-2) with TRBJ2-2; TRBD2 agrees at 7 bases. There are 15 residues in the CDR3. V shed 5 bases and J 6 bases; nucleotides not matched to a gene: 9. In germline, CDR1 is LGHDT, CDR2 YNNKEL (reference sequence). CDR3 protein: CASSSRDYRAGELFF. In nucleotides, the CDR3 is TGTGCCAGCAGCTCTAGGGACTATCGAGCCGGGGAGCTGTTTTTT.

V is TRBV19 and J is TRBJ1-5; weak D call: TRBD1 (6 bases). The CDR3 sequence is 14 residues long. CDR1 and CDR2 (germline): LNHDA, SQIVND (reference sequence). V lost 7 bases and J lost 2, with 12 bases in between. The CDR3 sequence: CASTRGRGNQPQHF. The CDR3 DNA sequence: TGTGCCAGTACCAGGGGCCGGGGCAATCAGCCCCAGCATTTT.